This passage covers 4 T cell receptor beta chains from one sample sequenced in a study of T-cell memory formation after mild COVID-19. TCRdb ran MiXCR on the 5' RACE reads and lists one entry per CDR3 protein. The sample contains over 350,000 distinct CDR3 sequences, approximately 25% of which appear only once. What was sequenced was PBMCs or a T cell subset sorted from them (not recorded which). The receptors here all came from an adult woman who had mild COVID-19 (a few samples of this study predate the infection). Cell type and time point are not known.

The V call is TRBV5-1, the J call TRBJ1-2, with 7 bases aligning to TRBD1. There are 15 residues in the CDR3. The germline V gene has CDR1 SGHRS and CDR2 YFSETQ. The ends lost 5 bases at V and 8 bases at J; junction bases unmatched: 15. CDR3 nucleotides: TGCGCCAGCAGGTACGCCCTGGGACAGATGGAGGGCTACACCTTC. Its protein is CASRYALGQMEGYTF.

The rearrangement links TRBV6-1 to TRBJ2-2; D remains ambiguous. The CDR3 sequence is 13 residues long. V lost 2 bases, J lost 6 bases, and 7 bases lay in between. Germline values: CDR1 MNHNS, CDR2 SASEGT. Here the CDR3 reads CASSERVAGELFF. CDR3 coding DNA: TGTGCCAGCAGTGAACGGGTGGCCGGGGAGCTGTTTTTT.

This chain uses TRBV6-5 with TRBJ2-1; D remains unclear. Trimming removed 6 bases at V and 5 bases at J, with 11 bases between. This CDR3 has 13 amino acids. CDR1 and CDR2 from the germline V gene are MNHEY and SVGAGI. Here the CDR3 DNA reads TGTGCCAGCAGCTACATTAACAACAATGAGCAGTTCTTC. Its protein product is CASSYINNNEQFF.

As to this clonotype: Given a much more abundant clone one base away, this may be a read error. The rearrangement links TRBV7-9 to TRBJ1-5, with unresolved D. CDR1 is SEHNR, CDR2 FQNEAQ, per germline (reference sequence). CDR3 length: 13 residues. With 1 base removed from V and 7 bases from J, the gap between germline ends came to 8 bases. The CDR3 sequence is CASSLEGKQPQHF. The CDR3 DNA reads TGTGCCAGCAGCTTAGAGGGTAAACAGCCCCAGCATTTT.